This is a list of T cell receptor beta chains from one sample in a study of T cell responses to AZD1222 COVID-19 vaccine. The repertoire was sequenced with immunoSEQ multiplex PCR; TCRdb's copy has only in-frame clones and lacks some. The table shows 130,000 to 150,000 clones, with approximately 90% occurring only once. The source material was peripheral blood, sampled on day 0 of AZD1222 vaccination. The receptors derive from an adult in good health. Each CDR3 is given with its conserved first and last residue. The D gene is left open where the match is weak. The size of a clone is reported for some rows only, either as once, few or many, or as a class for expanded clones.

CDR3 protein: CASSQEAVLVMNTEAFF
CDR3 DNA: TGCGCCAGCAGCCAAGAGGCTGTTCTTGTCATGAACACTGAAGCTTTCTTT
J gene: TRBJ1-1
D gene: NA
clone size: NA
V gene: TRBV4-3

CDR3 protein: CSASHGSGYGYTF
CDR3 DNA: TGCAGTGCTAGTCACGGATCTGGCTATGGCTACACCTTC
J gene: TRBJ1-2
D gene: NA
clone size: NA
V gene: TRBV20-1

CDR3 protein: CASSPFGGATGNTIYF
CDR3 DNA: TGTGCCAGCTCACCCTTTGGGGGGGCGACTGGAAACACCATATATTTT
J gene: TRBJ1-3
D gene: NA
clone size: NA
V gene: TRBV18

CDR3 protein: CASSADGTGDSTDTQYF
CDR3 DNA: TGTGCCAGCAGCGCCGATGGGACAGGTGATAGCACAGATACGCAGTATTTT
J gene: TRBJ2-3
D gene: TRBD1
clone size: NA
V gene: TRBV5-5

CDR3 protein: CASSPGLAGGNEQYF
CDR3 DNA: TGTGCCAGCAGCCCGGGACTAGCGGGAGGCAACGAGCAGTACTTC
J gene: TRBJ2-7
D gene: TRBD2
clone size: NA
V gene: TRBV7-9

CDR3 protein: CASSDSLVQGFENIQYF
CDR3 DNA: TGTGCCAGCAGTGACTCCTTGGTACAGGGGTTCGAAAACATTCAGTACTTC
J gene: TRBJ2-4
D gene: TRBD1
clone size: NA
V gene: TRBV6-4

CDR3 protein: CARVGGDIYNEQFF
CDR3 DNA: TGTGCCAGAGTGGGGGGCGATATCTACAATGAGCAGTTCTTC
J gene: TRBJ2-1
D gene: NA
clone size: once
V gene: TRBV21-1

CDR3 protein: CASSQGPDTRTETQYF
CDR3 DNA: TGCGCCAGCAGCCAAGGTCCCGATACTAGAACAGAGACCCAGTACTTC
J gene: TRBJ2-5
D gene: NA
clone size: NA
V gene: TRBV4-1

CDR3 protein: CASSLGAGHNEKLFF
CDR3 DNA: TGTGCCAGCAGTTTAGGGGCAGGGCATAATGAAAAACTGTTTTTT
J gene: TRBJ1-4
D gene: NA
clone size: NA
V gene: TRBV27

CDR3 protein: CASSLEGRLADYNEQFF
CDR3 DNA: TGTGCCAGCAGCTTAGAAGGCCGACTAGCGGACTACAATGAGCAGTTCTTC
J gene: TRBJ2-1
D gene: TRBD2
clone size: NA
V gene: TRBV11-3

CDR3 protein: CAISGLGRGTEAFF
CDR3 DNA: TGTGCCATCAGTGGTTTGGGCAGGGGGACTGAAGCTTTCTTT
J gene: TRBJ1-1
D gene: TRBD1
clone size: NA
V gene: TRBV10-3

CDR3 protein: CASMTDLNTEAFF
CDR3 DNA: TGTGCCAGCATGACAGACTTGAACACTGAAGCTTTCTTT
J gene: TRBJ1-1
D gene: NA
clone size: NA
V gene: TRBV2

CDR3 protein: CASSLGGGRIAKNIQYF
CDR3 DNA: TGCGCCAGCTCCCTGGGGGGAGGGCGTATAGCCAAAAACATTCAGTACTTC
J gene: TRBJ2-4
D gene: TRBD2
clone size: NA
V gene: TRBV5-1

CDR3 protein: CASSPGGRVGNTIYF
CDR3 DNA: TGTGCCAGCAGTCCAGGGGGCCGGGTTGGAAACACCATATATTTT
J gene: TRBJ1-3
D gene: TRBD1
clone size: NA
V gene: TRBV3-1/TRBV3-2

CDR3 protein: CASSRRRGQSYYNSPLHF
CDR3 DNA: TGTGCCAGCAGTAGACGTCGCGGACAGAGTTATTATAATTCACCCCTCCACTTT
J gene: TRBJ1-6
D gene: NA
clone size: NA
V gene: TRBV28

CDR3 protein: CASSLDLAGSDTQYF
CDR3 DNA: TGTGCCAGCAGCTTAGATCTAGCGGGATCAGATACGCAGTATTTT
J gene: TRBJ2-3
D gene: TRBD2
clone size: NA
V gene: TRBV7-9

CDR3 protein: CASSPRQGDVSPLHF
CDR3 DNA: TGTGCCAGCAGCCCTAGACAGGGGGACGTTTCACCCCTCCACTTT
J gene: TRBJ1-6
D gene: TRBD1
clone size: NA
V gene: TRBV7-8

CDR3 protein: CSAGTVGNTIYF
CDR3 DNA: TGCAGCGCCGGGACGGTTGGAAACACCATATATTTT
J gene: TRBJ1-3
D gene: NA
clone size: NA
V gene: TRBV29-1

CDR3 protein: CASSPDRGSGANVLTF
CDR3 DNA: TGTGCCAGCTCACCCGACAGGGGCTCTGGGGCCAACGTCCTGACTTTC
J gene: TRBJ2-6
D gene: TRBD1
clone size: NA
V gene: TRBV18

CDR3 protein: CASSSGPVGGGTTEAFF
CDR3 DNA: TGTGCCAGCAGCTCGGGTCCCGTTGGAGGGGGCACCACTGAAGCTTTCTTT
J gene: TRBJ1-1
D gene: TRBD1
clone size: NA
V gene: TRBV7-2

CDR3 protein: CASSPPGADSPLHF
CDR3 DNA: TGTGCCAGCTCACCTCCGGGGGCGGATTCACCCCTCCACTTT
J gene: TRBJ1-6
D gene: NA
clone size: NA
V gene: TRBV18

CDR3 protein: CASSQDLAGVSNQPQHF
CDR3 DNA: TGTGCCAGCAGCCAAGATCTCGCGGGGGTTAGCAATCAGCCCCAGCATTTT
J gene: TRBJ1-5
D gene: NA
clone size: few
V gene: TRBV4-2

CDR3 protein: CASSTGGEAFF
CDR3 DNA: TGTGCCAGCAGTACAGGGGGCGAAGCTTTCTTT
J gene: TRBJ1-1
D gene: TRBD1
clone size: NA
V gene: TRBV28

CDR3 protein: CSVAVAGGTTEAFF
CDR3 DNA: TGCAGCGTTGCCGTTGCAGGGGGAACGACTGAAGCTTTCTTT
J gene: TRBJ1-1
D gene: TRBD1
clone size: NA
V gene: TRBV29-1

CDR3 protein: CASSYLETGEAFF
CDR3 DNA: TGTGCCAGCAGCTACCTAGAGACAGGTGAAGCTTTCTTT
J gene: TRBJ1-1
D gene: NA
clone size: few
V gene: TRBV12-3/TRBV12-4

CDR3 protein: CASSLWGGVGNQPQHF
CDR3 DNA: TGTGCCAGCAGCTTATGGGGGGGCGTAGGCAATCAGCCCCAGCATTTT
J gene: TRBJ1-5
D gene: NA
clone size: NA
V gene: TRBV7-2

CDR3 protein: CAISEGGRGYGYTF
CDR3 DNA: TGTGCCATCAGTGAGGGGGGCCGAGGCTATGGCTACACCTTC
J gene: TRBJ1-2
D gene: NA
clone size: NA
V gene: TRBV10-3

CDR3 protein: CAISDLRQGPTWGYTF
CDR3 DNA: TGTGCCATCAGTGACCTCCGACAGGGGCCGACCTGGGGCTACACCTTC
J gene: TRBJ1-2
D gene: TRBD1
clone size: NA
V gene: TRBV10-3

CDR3 protein: CSAGHREGYGYTF
CDR3 DNA: TGCAGCGCCGGGCATAGGGAGGGCTATGGCTACACCTTC
J gene: TRBJ1-2
D gene: NA
clone size: NA
V gene: TRBV29-1

CDR3 protein: CASSWGQGAYEQYF
CDR3 DNA: TGTGCCAGCAGCTGGGGACAGGGGGCCTACGAGCAGTACTTC
J gene: TRBJ2-7
D gene: TRBD1
clone size: NA
V gene: TRBV7-2

CDR3 protein: CASSAPEREGNEQFF
CDR3 DNA: TGTGCCAGTAGTGCCCCCGAGCGGGAGGGAAATGAGCAGTTCTTC
J gene: TRBJ2-1
D gene: TRBD2
clone size: once
V gene: TRBV19

CDR3 protein: CASSPASGVNYGYTF
CDR3 DNA: TGTGCCAGCAGCCCAGCCTCGGGGGTTAACTATGGCTACACCTTC
J gene: TRBJ1-2
D gene: NA
clone size: few
V gene: TRBV7-9

CDR3 protein: CASSSVAGLAYEQYF
CDR3 DNA: TGTGCCAGCAGTTCCGTAGCGGGATTGGCCTACGAGCAGTACTTC
J gene: TRBJ2-7
D gene: TRBD2
clone size: NA
V gene: TRBV27

CDR3 protein: CATSRVRRNDEQFF
CDR3 DNA: TGTGCCACCAGCAGAGTACGGAGAAACGATGAGCAGTTCTTC
J gene: TRBJ2-1
D gene: NA
clone size: NA
V gene: TRBV15

CDR3 protein: CASSMGISYSNQPQHF
CDR3 DNA: TGTGCCAGTAGTATGGGGATCTCCTATAGCAATCAGCCCCAGCATTTT
J gene: TRBJ1-5
D gene: NA
clone size: NA
V gene: TRBV19

CDR3 protein: CASHRQGSYEQYF
CDR3 DNA: TGTGCCAGCCATCGACAGGGCTCGTACGAGCAGTACTTC
J gene: TRBJ2-7
D gene: TRBD1
clone size: once
V gene: TRBV28

CDR3 protein: CASSYWTGDNEQFF
CDR3 DNA: TGTGCCAGCAGTTACTGGACAGGGGACAATGAGCAGTTCTTC
J gene: TRBJ2-1
D gene: TRBD1
clone size: NA
V gene: TRBV6-2/TRBV6-3

CDR3 protein: CSASLREYYGYTF
CDR3 DNA: TGCAGTGCTAGTCTCAGGGAATACTATGGCTACACCTTC
J gene: TRBJ1-2
D gene: NA
clone size: NA
V gene: TRBV20-1

CDR3 protein: CASSSGQGSYEQYF
CDR3 DNA: TGTGCCAGCAGCTCGGGACAGGGTTCTTACGAGCAGTACTTC
J gene: TRBJ2-7
D gene: TRBD1
clone size: NA
V gene: TRBV13

CDR3 protein: CASSYGQGGQETQYF
CDR3 DNA: TGTGCCAGCAGTTACGGCCAGGGGGGCCAAGAGACCCAGTACTTC
J gene: TRBJ2-5
D gene: NA
clone size: once
V gene: TRBV6-5

CDR3 protein: CASSLAQGEKLFF
CDR3 DNA: TGTGCCAGCAGCTTAGCGCAGGGTGAAAAACTGTTTTTT
J gene: TRBJ1-4
D gene: NA
clone size: NA
V gene: TRBV7-9

CDR3 protein: CASRNGQVVDEQFF
CDR3 DNA: TGTGCCAGTAGAAATGGACAGGTTGTGGATGAGCAGTTCTTC
J gene: TRBJ2-1
D gene: TRBD1
clone size: NA
V gene: TRBV19

CDR3 protein: CASSLEARAGDTQYF
CDR3 DNA: TGTGCCAGCAGCTTAGAGGCCAGGGCGGGTGATACGCAGTATTTT
J gene: TRBJ2-3
D gene: NA
clone size: NA
V gene: TRBV7-9

CDR3 protein: CSASGLWLAGDVEQFF
CDR3 DNA: TGCAGTGCTAGTGGACTGTGGCTAGCGGGAGACGTTGAGCAGTTCTTC
J gene: TRBJ2-1
D gene: TRBD2
clone size: NA
V gene: TRBV20-1

CDR3 protein: CASIGPLKQYF
CDR3 DNA: TGTGCCAGCATCGGCCCCCTAAAGCAGTACTTC
J gene: TRBJ2-7
D gene: NA
clone size: NA
V gene: TRBV2

CDR3 protein: CASSAWDRESGYTF
CDR3 DNA: TGTGCCAGCAGCGCGTGGGACAGGGAGAGTGGCTACACCTTC
J gene: TRBJ1-2
D gene: TRBD1
clone size: NA
V gene: TRBV5-4

CDR3 protein: CAISESKASGIPYEQYF
CDR3 DNA: TGTGCCATCAGTGAGTCGAAGGCTAGCGGGATTCCCTACGAGCAGTACTTC
J gene: TRBJ2-7
D gene: TRBD2
clone size: NA
V gene: TRBV10-3

CDR3 protein: CASSPSKREAFF
CDR3 DNA: TGTGCCAGCTCACCCAGTAAAAGGGAAGCTTTCTTT
J gene: TRBJ1-1
D gene: NA
clone size: NA
V gene: TRBV18

CDR3 protein: CASSLAVGPHSGNTIYF
CDR3 DNA: TGTGCCAGCAGCTTGGCCGTAGGACCGCACTCTGGAAACACCATATATTTT
J gene: TRBJ1-3
D gene: NA
clone size: NA
V gene: TRBV5-6

CDR3 protein: CASSLTGATGTEAFF
CDR3 DNA: TGTGCCAGCAGCTTAACGGGGGCGACGGGGACTGAAGCTTTCTTT
J gene: TRBJ1-1
D gene: NA
clone size: once
V gene: TRBV7-3